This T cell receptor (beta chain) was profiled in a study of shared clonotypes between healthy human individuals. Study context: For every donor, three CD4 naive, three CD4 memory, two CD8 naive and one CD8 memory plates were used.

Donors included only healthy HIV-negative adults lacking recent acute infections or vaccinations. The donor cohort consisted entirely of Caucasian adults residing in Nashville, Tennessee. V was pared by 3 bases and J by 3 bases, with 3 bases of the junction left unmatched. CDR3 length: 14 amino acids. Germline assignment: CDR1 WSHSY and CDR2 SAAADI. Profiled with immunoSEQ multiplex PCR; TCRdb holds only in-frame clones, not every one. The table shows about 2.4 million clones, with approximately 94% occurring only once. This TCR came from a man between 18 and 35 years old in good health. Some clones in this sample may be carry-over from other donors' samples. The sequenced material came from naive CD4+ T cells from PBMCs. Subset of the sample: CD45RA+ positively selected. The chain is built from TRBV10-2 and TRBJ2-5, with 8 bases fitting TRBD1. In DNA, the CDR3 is TGCGCCAGCAGTGATTCAGGGGGCAAAGAGACCCAGTACTTC. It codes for CASSDSGGKETQYF.